This is a list of T cell receptor beta chains from one sample in a study of T cell clonotyping in hematopoietic cell transplantation. Repertoires were generated with immunoSEQ multiplex PCR, while TCRdb's copy carries only in-frame clones and drops some. There are some 6,500 clones in the sample; approximately 87% occur only once, and 4.5% to 5.5% lies in the top ten. The sample consisted of PBMCs, taken 100 days after allogeneic stem cell transplant. The source is a male patient between 45 and 60 years old who had an allogeneic stem cell transplant from a related donor, so the T cells may come from the graft donor. Some clones in this sample may be carry-over from other donors' samples. Both conserved end residues are part of each CDR3. D genes are given only for firm matches. Some rows have no size entry. The others give once, few or many, or a class for an expanded clone.

j_gene | v_gene | d_gene | abundance | CDR3aa | CDR3nt
TRBJ2-7 | TRBV11-2 | - | - | CASSLVRGSYEQYF | TGTGCCAGCAGCTTAGTCAGGGGTTCCTACGAGCAGTACTTC
TRBJ1-2 | TRBV25-1 | - | - | CASSDGARYGYTF | TGTGCCAGCAGTGATGGGGCCCGCTATGGCTACACCTTC
TRBJ2-7 | TRBV27 | TRBD2 | - | CASSFSGTSGPRQYF | TGTGCCAGCAGTTTTTCCGGGACTAGCGGCCCCCGGCAGTACTTC
TRBJ1-1 | TRBV30 | - | - | CAWEGSEAFF | TGTGCCTGGGAGGGGTCTGAAGCTTTCTTT
TRBJ1-5 | TRBV19 | - | - | CASSIEGGGNQPQHF | TGTGCCAGTAGTATAGAAGGCGGGGGCAATCAGCCCCAGCATTTT
TRBJ1-1 | TRBV29-1 | - | - | CSVDSQGNTEAFF | TGCAGCGTTGATAGCCAGGGTAACACTGAAGCTTTCTTT
TRBJ1-2 | TRBV7-2 | - | - | CASSLDGGIGGYTF | TGTGCCAGCAGCTTAGACGGCGGGATCGGGGGCTACACCTTC
TRBJ1-3 | TRBV29-1 | - | few | CSVNFGPGNTIYF | TGCAGCGTCAACTTCGGGCCTGGAAACACCATATATTTT
TRBJ1-1 | TRBV5-6 | - | - | CASSPTNDRLEAFF | TGTGCCAGCAGCCCTACTAATGACAGACTAGAAGCTTTCTTT
TRBJ1-1 | TRBV29-1 | - | - | CSAIHTEAFF | TGCAGCGCAATTCACACTGAAGCTTTCTTT
TRBJ1-2 | TRBV7-9 | - | - | CASSLQGWPDLGYTF | TGTGCCAGCAGCTTACAGGGGTGGCCGGATCTTGGCTACACCTTC
TRBJ1-5 | TRBV23-1 | - | - | CASSQSRGRRRSQHF | TGCGCCAGCAGTCAATCGCGGGGACGGCGACGGTCCCAGCATTTT
TRBJ2-7 | TRBV30 | TRBD1 | - | CAWSLGQGYEQYF | TGTGCCTGGAGCCTGGGACAGGGGTACGAGCAGTACTTC
TRBJ2-2 | TRBV11-3 | TRBD2 | - | CASSLGLAGGPPGELFF | TGTGCCAGCAGTTTAGGACTAGCGGGGGGCCCTCCCGGGGAGCTGTTTTTT
TRBJ1-1 | TRBV6-5 | - | - | CASSFGQTEAFF | TGTGCCAGCAGTTTCGGACAGACTGAAGCTTTCTTT
TRBJ2-3 | TRBV6-6 | - | - | CASSLLAGGTDTQYF | TGTGCCAGCAGTCTTTTGGCAGGGGGCACAGATACGCAGTATTTT
TRBJ1-4 | TRBV2 | - | - | CATSPGDSEKLFF | TGTGCCACCAGCCCCGGAGATTCTGAAAAACTGTTTTTT
TRBJ2-2 | TRBV2 | - | few | CASSEYWNTGELFF | TGTGCCAGCAGTGAATACTGGAACACCGGGGAGCTGTTTTTT
TRBJ2-1 | TRBV9 | - | - | CASSVGRNDEQFF | TGTGCCAGCAGCGTAGGGAGGAACGATGAGCAGTTCTTC
TRBJ1-1 | TRBV7-2 | - | - | CASSLNGYRLGATEAFF | TGTGCCAGCAGCTTAAACGGGTATCGGCTGGGGGCGACTGAAGCTTTCTTT
TRBJ1-3 | TRBV30 | - | - | CAWTNLGGYSGNTIYF | TGTGCCTGGACCAACCTAGGGGGTTACTCTGGAAACACCATATATTTT
TRBJ1-2 | TRBV30 | - | - | CACPRRGFRGYTF | TGTGCCTGCCCAAGGAGGGGTTTTCGTGGCTACACCTTC
TRBJ2-7 | TRBV19 | TRBD1 | - | CASSMGEGAVDEQYF | TGTGCCAGTAGTATGGGAGAGGGGGCCGTGGACGAGCAGTACTTC
TRBJ2-2 | TRBV25-1 | - | - | CASSDREDSGELFF | TGTGCCAGCAGTGACAGGGAGGATTCCGGGGAGCTGTTTTTT
TRBJ2-4 | TRBV30 | - | few | CAWSVNGLPYF | TGTGCCTGGAGCGTCAATGGACTCCCGTACTTC
TRBJ1-3 | TRBV9 | - | - | CASSADGRASGNTIYF | TGTGCCAGCAGCGCGGACGGACGGGCCTCTGGAAACACCATATATTTT
TRBJ2-5 | TRBV5-6 | - | - | CASTPALALQETQYF | TGTGCCAGCACCCCGGCGCTAGCGCTCCAAGAGACCCAGTACTTC
TRBJ1-5 | TRBV27 | TRBD1 | - | CASSLQGGYNQPQHF | TGTGCCAGCAGTTTACAGGGGGGATACAATCAGCCCCAGCATTTC
TRBJ1-1 | TRBV6-5 | - | - | CASTKGDLMNTEAFF | TGTGCCAGCACTAAGGGGGACCTCATGAACACTGAAGCTTTCTTT
TRBJ2-1 | TRBV7-7 | TRBD1 | - | CASSLGQGAINEQFF | TGTGCCAGCAGCTTAGGACAGGGGGCTATCAATGAGCAGTTCTTC
TRBJ1-1 | TRBV11-2 | - | once | CASSLAAFASYTEAFF | TGTGCCAGCAGCTTAGCCGCCTTTGCATCCTACACTGAAGCTTTCTTT
TRBJ2-1 | TRBV27 | - | - | CASSPRQTHNEQFF | TGTGCCAGCAGTCCCCGACAGACTCACAATGAGCAGTTCTTC
TRBJ2-3 | TRBV5-1 | TRBD2 | - | CASSLGRGGADTQYF | TGCGCCAGCAGCTTGGGGCGGGGAGGGGCAGATACGCAGTATTTT
TRBJ2-4 | TRBV19 | TRBD1 | - | CASSDHGTGRSRNIQYF | TGTGCCAGTAGCGACCACGGGACAGGGAGGTCCAGAAACATTCAGTACTTC
TRBJ2-7 | TRBV4-3 | - | few | CASSPMGPLQYF | TGCGCCAGCAGCCCGATGGGCCCCCTGCAGTACTTC
TRBJ1-1 | TRBV7-2 | - | - | CASSLGLTEAFF | TGTGCCAGCAGCCTAGGACTAACTGAAGCTTTCTTT
TRBJ2-1 | TRBV30 | - | - | CAWSVQYQQFF | TGTGCCTGGAGTGTACAGTATCAGCAGTTCTTC
TRBJ1-1 | TRBV30 | - | - | CAWSVQALNTEAFF | TGTGCCTGGAGTGTACAGGCCTTGAACACTGAAGCTTTCTTT
TRBJ1-1 | TRBV14 | - | - | CASSQALAGLAEALF | TGTGCCAGCAGCCAAGCTTTAGCGGGGTTAGCTGAAGCCCTCTTT
TRBJ2-7 | TRBV28 | - | - | CASSLPGNSREQYF | TGTGCCAGCAGTTTACCGGGAAACTCGCGTGAGCAGTACTTC
TRBJ1-1 | TRBV4-3 | - | - | CASSQDSGMGVTFF | TGCGCCAGCAGCCAAGATTCAGGGATGGGGGTGACTTTCTTT
TRBJ1-1 | TRBV6-5 | - | few | CASSSGMTEAFF | TGTGCCAGCAGTTCCGGGATGACTGAAGCTTTCTTT
TRBJ2-7 | TRBV9 | TRBD2 | - | CASSLSGKPYEQYF | TGTGCCAGCAGTCTAAGCGGGAAACCCTACGAGCAGTACTTC
TRBJ1-2 | TRBV19 | - | - | CASSIRGPSIGVGYTF | TGTGCCAGTAGTATTCGGGGGCCTTCAATTGGCGTTGGCTACACCTTC
TRBJ2-1 | TRBV30 | - | - | CAWSPGHNEQFF | TGTGCCTGGAGTCCGGGACATAATGAGCAGTTCTTC
TRBJ1-5 | TRBV2 | - | - | CASNSPNQPQHF | TGTGCCAGCAATAGTCCGAATCAGCCCCAGCATTTT
TRBJ2-1 | TRBV7-2 | - | few | CASSRDTSFHEQFF | TGTGCCAGCAGTCGGGACACGTCGTTTCATGAGCAGTTCTTC
TRBJ1-5 | TRBV29-1 | - | once | CSVRDFGQPQHF | TGCAGCGTCAGGGATTTCGGTCAGCCCCAGCATTTT
TRBJ2-5 | TRBV5-1 | - | - | CASSAVDVQETQYF | TGCGCCAGCAGCGCCGTGGACGTTCAAGAGACCCAGTACTTC
TRBJ2-5 | TRBV6-1 | TRBD1 | - | CASDRAEETQYF | TGTGCCAGCGACAGGGCGGAGGAGACCCAGTACTTC
TRBJ2-7 | TRBV29-1 | TRBD1 | - | CSVEGQGGEQYF | TGCAGCGTGGAGGGACAGGGGGGCGAGCAGTACTTC
TRBJ1-2 | TRBV29-1 | - | - | CSVVSETLYGYTF | TGCAGCGTTGTGTCGGAAACCCTCTATGGCTACACCTTC
TRBJ1-5 | TRBV6-5 | TRBD1 | - | CASSYSGQGNQPQHF | TGTGCCAGCAGTTACTCAGGACAGGGAAATCAGCCCCAGCATTTT
TRBJ2-7 | TRBV30 | - | once | CALIRGANYEQYF | TGTGCCTTGATCAGGGGTGCTAACTACGAGCAGTACTTC
TRBJ1-2 | TRBV13 | TRBD1 | - | CASSSYGTGDWHGYTF | TGTGCCAGCAGCTCTTACGGGACAGGGGATTGGCATGGCTACACCTTC
TRBJ1-2 | TRBV5-6 | - | - | CASSLGQPRYGYTF | TGTGCCAGCAGCTTGGGGCAGCCTCGATATGGCTACACCTTC
TRBJ2-1 | TRBV6-5 | - | - | CASSWNNEQFF | TGTGCCAGCAGCTGGAACAATGAGCAGTTCTTC
TRBJ1-5 | TRBV6-9 | - | - | CASSYSDPFSNQPQHF | TGTGCCAGCAGTTATTCGGATCCTTTTAGCAATCAGCCCCAGCATTTT
TRBJ1-5 | TRBV29-1 | - | few | CSVEVDGDQPQHF | TGCAGCGTTGAAGTGGACGGGGATCAGCCCCAGCATTTT